The T cell receptor beta chain described here comes from a study of siplizumab effects on memory and regulatory T cells. Sequenced by immunoSEQ multiplex PCR; TCRdb stores in-frame clones only, minus some. The table lists around 61,000 clones, 95% to 98% of them singletons. Notes on the study in general: Memory T cells appeared less diverse than naive cells, which seemed to contribute substantially to alloresponse. The authors could not assign a naive or memory phenotype to roughly 75-97% of proliferating CD4+ or CD8+ clones. Siplizumab caused a significant drop in alloreactive sequences traceable to unstimulated CD4+ memory cells. Suppressive function of proliferating Tregs from siplizumab cultures was not confirmed.

With 3 bases removed from V and 7 bases from J, the gap between germline ends came to 15 bases. Germline CDR1 and CDR2: MNHNS and SASEGT. The CDR3 has 14 residues. To note about this clone: The antigen is unknown.

The sample was naive CD8+ T cells sorted from blood. The rearrangement joins TRBV6-1 to TRBJ1-1; no clear D. The TCR was taken from a human donor in good health. In nucleotides, the CDR3 is TGTGCCAGCAGTGAGGCTGGGTTCGCAATTGAAGCTTTCTTT. Translation gives CASSEAGFAIEAFF.